The entry below describes one T cell receptor beta chain. One end of the junction does not line up with germline, which may come from a read error. The sample is drawn from a study of Graves' ophthalmopathy and Graves' hyperthyroidism. The germline V gene has CDR1 SQVTM and CDR2 ANQGSEA. The CDR3 runs 12 residues. Amplified material comprised TCR beta CDR3 regions derived from RNA transcripts. Investigators did first-round RT-PCR with HTBI primers, then second-round multiplex PCR. One entry per CDR3 protein results from TCRdb running MiXCR on the multiplex PCR reads. The table includes roughly 410,000 distinct CDR3 sequences, 15% detected once.

This receptor was identified in a young woman with stable Graves' hyperthyroidism. This chain connects TRBV29-1 to TRBJ2-5, with D perhaps TRBD1 (6 bases). Specimen: peripheral blood. This CDR3 reads CSAGQTQGTEYF. As DNA, the CDR3 is TGCAGCGCTGGACAGACACAAGGGACCGAGTACTTC.